This T cell receptor beta chain is drawn from a study of beta chain features in type 1 diabetes. CDR1 is MGHRA, CDR2 YSYEKL, per germline. V was clipped by 1 base and J by 2 bases, with 8 bases between them. The CDR3 sequence is 14 residues long. This clone was observed a handful of times. Expressed TCRB transcripts were sequenced because the entire RNA isolate underwent reverse transcription. TCRdb's table, derived via immunoSEQ multiplex PCR, lists solely in-frame clones and lacks some. The table shows 250,000 to 300,000 clones, with about 7.8% occurring only once. The sample comprised central memory CD4+ T cells from blood. This sequence joins TRBV4-1 and TRBJ1-1, with a tentative D call TRBD1 (5 bases). The source of this sequence is a woman under 30 in good health. The CDR3 nucleotides are TGCGCCAGCAGCCAAGGACAGAGAAACACTGAAGCTTTCTTT. Protein product: CASSQGQRNTEAFF.